The 18 T cell receptor beta chains below were found in one sample sequenced in a study of PD-L1 blockade in urothelial cancer. Time point meaning: pretreatment peripheral blood. Libraries were prepared by immunoSEQ multiplex PCR; TCRdb keeps only in-frame clonotypes and omits some of them. The data show 40,000 to 60,000 clones, 84% seen once. The specimen was PBMCs, collected around atezolizumab (anti-PD-L1) treatment. The receptors were sampled from a man between 65 and 79 years old with urothelial cancer.

Only a few counts were recorded for this clone. The chain couples TRBV6-1 to TRBJ2-7; 8 bases align to TRBD2. The CDR3 consists of 15 residues. Germline V lookup: CDR1 MNHNS, CDR2 SASEGT. V lost 5 bases to trimming and J lost 0 bases; unmatched junction nucleotides: 6. DNA for the CDR3: TGTGCCAGCAGTCTACTAGCGGACAGCTCCTACGAGCAGTACTTC. Its protein product is CASSLLADSSYEQYF.

V and J are TRBV4-1 and TRBJ1-3; D unresolved. Germline V gene sequence: CDR1 MGHRA, CDR2 YSYEKL. The CDR3 consists of 16 residues. The V end was cut by 1 base, the J end by 0 bases, with 10 bases between. The CDR3 loop is CASSQGEVSSGNTIYF. CDR3 bases: TGCGCCAGCAGCCAAGGAGAGGTGAGCTCTGGAAACACCATATATTTT.

The gene calls are TRBV28 and TRBJ2-7; 8 nucleotides match TRBD2. Looked up from germline, CDR1 is MDHEN and CDR2 is SYDVKM. The CDR3 contains 17 residues. V dropped 5 bases and J dropped 0; count of bases not matched to a gene: 12. The CDR3 spells CASSHRLSGTSSYEQYF. In DNA form, the CDR3 reads TGTGCCAGCAGTCATCGCCTTAGCGGGACGTCCTCCTACGAGCAGTACTTC.

This chain uses TRBV6-5 with TRBJ1-1; a weak D match, TRBD1 (6 bases). The CDR3 sequence is 16 residues long. Trimming removed 0 bases at V and 6 bases at J, with 17 bases between. The V gene's germline CDR1 is MNHEY and CDR2 SVGAGI. The DNA for the CDR3 is TGTGCCAGCAGTTACTCCATCCGGGACATGGGCCCTGAAGCTTTCTTT. Protein product: CASSYSIRDMGPEAFF.

This clone was observed a few times. The V and J genes are TRBV7-2 and TRBJ2-7; D is possibly TRBD2 (5 bases). V lost 6 bases to trimming and J lost 2 bases, with 17 bases between them. This CDR3 has 15 residues. Germline CDR1 and CDR2: SGHTA and FQGNSA. The CDR3 bases are TGTGCCAGCAGTTATAGCGTCGGAGGAACCTACGAGCAGTACTTC. Protein sequence: CASSYSVGGTYEQYF.

The CDR3 protein is CASSLADRAIYEQYF. The CDR3 nucleotides are TGTGCCAGCAGCTTAGCCGACAGGGCTATTTACGAGCAGTACTTC. The chain links TRBV11-2 to TRBJ2-7; 7 nucleotides agree with TRBD1. Germline CDR1 SGHAT, CDR2 FQNNGV. Germline trimming cut 1 base from V and 4 bases from J; bases unmatched to any gene: 7. This CDR3 region has 15 residues.

This clone has a handful of counts. CDR3 bases: TGCGCCAGCAGCCCTCGTCGAGGGACAGATACGCAGTATTTT. Amino acid sequence: CASSPRRGTDTQYF. The V call is TRBV5-1, the J call TRBJ2-3; a weak D match, TRBD2 (5 bases). The V and J ends lost 4 bases and 3 bases respectively, with 12 bases between them. CDR3 length equals 14 residues. Germline V gives CDR1 SGHRS, CDR2 YFSETQ.

V gene TRBV4-2 combines with J gene TRBJ2-7, with D possibly being TRBD1 (6 bases). The germline gives CDR1 LGHNA, CDR2 YNFKEQ. This CDR3 has 13 amino acids. Trimming took 2 bases from V and 5 from J, leaving 10 bases between them. CDR3 in amino acids: CASSQPGTNEQYF. In DNA form, the CDR3 reads TGTGCCAGCAGCCAACCCGGGACAAACGAGCAGTACTTC.

The V and J genes are TRBV28 and TRBJ1-4; possibly TRBD1 for D (5 bases). The CDR3 consists of 14 residues. The V end was cut by 8 bases, the J end by 5 bases, with 15 bases between. The V gene's germline CDR1 is MDHEN and CDR2 SYDVKM. In nucleotides, the CDR3 is TGTGCCAGCCTAACCGGGGGGTTAAATGAAAAACTGTTTTTT. The encoded protein is CASLTGGLNEKLFF.

This clone was observed a single time. This rearrangement joins TRBV18 to TRBJ2-5; 7 bases align to TRBD1. CDR1 and CDR2 (germline): KGHSH, LQKENI. The V and J ends lost 5 bases and 5 bases, in that order; junction bases with no gene match: 11. The CDR3 runs 15 residues. The CDR3 nucleotides read TGTGCCAGCTCATCCGACAGGGAAGCGAAGGAGACCCAGTACTTC. The encoded protein is CASSSDREAKETQYF.

This clone showed up just once. The V gene is TRBV7-6, the J gene TRBJ2-7; the match to TRBD1 covers 10 bases. CDR1 and CDR2 (germline): SGHVS, FNYEAQ. This CDR3 is built from 15 residues. V was pared by 2 bases and J by 9 bases, with 10 bases of the junction left unmatched. CDR3: CASSLTRDRGSVQYF. CDR3 bases: TGTGCCAGCAGCTTAACCCGGGACAGGGGATCGGTGCAGTACTTC.

The gene calls are TRBV28 and TRBJ2-2, with a weak D call TRBD1 (6 bases). V gave up 6 bases and J gave up 6 bases, with 20 bases separating them. The CDR3 is made up of 16 amino acids. Germline CDR1 reads MDHEN; CDR2 reads SYDVKM. CDR3 sequence (DNA): TGTGCCAGCAGCACAGAGGGGGTGGGCAGGGCCGGGGAGCTGTTTTTT. Translated: CASSTEGVGRAGELFF.

This sequence joins TRBV7-3 and TRBJ2-6; 9 positions agree with TRBD2. The CDR3 contains 18 residues. V trimming: 5 bases; J trimming: 2 bases; junction bases outside the gene matches: 10. Per germline, CDR1 SGHTA and CDR2 FQGTGA. The CDR3 here is CASSRRLAGLAGANVLTF. The CDR3, as DNA: TGTGCCAGCAGCCGTAGGCTAGCGGGATTAGCTGGGGCCAACGTCCTGACTTTC.

The chain links TRBV27 to TRBJ2-3, with D possibly TRBD1 on 5 matching bases. Trimming cost V 6 bases and J 2 bases, with 12 bases left between them. Germline-derived CDR1 and CDR2 are MNHEY and SMNVEV (reference sequence). This CDR3 spans 14 amino acids. The chain's CDR3 is CASRPGINTDTQYF. The DNA of the CDR3 is TGTGCCAGCAGGCCAGGGATTAACACAGATACGCAGTATTTT.

The chain carries TRBV19 and TRBJ2-7; 12 positions agree with TRBD2. V trimming: 6 bases; J trimming: 2 bases; junction bases outside the gene matches: 2. This CDR3 is 14 amino acids long. Germline loops: CDR1 LNHDA, CDR2 SQIVND (reference sequence). CDR3 DNA: TGTGCCAGTAGCAGACTAGCGGGAGCCTACGAGCAGTACTTC. Translating gives CASSRLAGAYEQYF. Variable domain in full (rest from reference TRBV19 and TRBJ2-7): DGGITQSPKYLFRKEGQNVTLSCEQNLNHDAMYWYRQDPGQGLRLIYYSQIVNDFQKGDIAEGYSVSREKKESFPLTVTSAQKNPTAFYLCASSRLAGAYEQYFGPGTRLTVT.

The chain has TRBV5-1 and TRBJ2-6, with unresolved D. The length of the CDR3 is 11 residues. CDR1 is SGHRS, CDR2 YFSETQ, per germline. The V and J ends lost 4 bases and 6 bases respectively, with 2 bases between them. CDR3 sequence: CASSQANVLTF. The CDR3, as DNA: TGCGCCAGCAGCCAGGCCAACGTCCTGACTTTC.

The V and J genes are TRBV6-1 and TRBJ1-5; no clear D. CDR3 length equals 14 residues. V was pared by 3 bases and J by 6 bases, with 12 bases between. Per the germline V gene, CDR1 is MNHNS and CDR2 is SASEGT. CDR3 bases: TGTGCCAGCAGTGATTTCGTAGAGGGTCAGCCCCAGCATTTT. It encodes CASSDFVEGQPQHF.

The V and J genes are TRBV30 and TRBJ2-2, with 8 positions matching TRBD1. Losses at the gene ends were 3 bases for V and 7 bases for J; bases not matched to a gene: 4. The CDR3 consists of 13 residues. CDR1 is GTSNPN and CDR2 is SVGIG in the germline V gene (reference sequence). CDR3 sequence reads: CAWRDRAYGELFF. In DNA, the CDR3 is TGTGCCTGGAGGGACAGGGCTTACGGGGAGCTGTTTTTT. The complete variable domain, with remaining parts taken from reference TRBV30 and TRBJ2-2, reads SQTIHQWPATLVQPVGSPLSLECTVEGTSNPNLYWYRQAAGRGLQLLFYSVGIGQISSEVPQNLSASRPQDRQFILSSKKLLLSDSGFYLCAWRDRAYGELFFGEGSRLTVL.